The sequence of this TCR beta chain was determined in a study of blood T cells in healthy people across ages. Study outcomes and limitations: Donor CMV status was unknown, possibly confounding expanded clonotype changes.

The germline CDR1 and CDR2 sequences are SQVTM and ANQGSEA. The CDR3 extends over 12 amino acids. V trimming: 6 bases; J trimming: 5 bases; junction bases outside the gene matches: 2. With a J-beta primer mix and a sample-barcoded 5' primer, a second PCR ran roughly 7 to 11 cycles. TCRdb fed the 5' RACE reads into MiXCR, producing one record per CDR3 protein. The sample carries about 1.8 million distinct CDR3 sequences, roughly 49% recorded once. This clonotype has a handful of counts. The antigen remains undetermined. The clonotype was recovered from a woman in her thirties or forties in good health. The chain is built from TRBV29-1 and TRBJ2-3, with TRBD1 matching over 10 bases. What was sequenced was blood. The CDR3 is CSVGQGIDTQYF. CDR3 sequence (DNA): TGCAGCGTGGGACAGGGGATAGATACGCAGTATTTT.